A selection of T cell receptor beta chains follows, all from one sample in a study of blood T cell repertoires in COVID-19. Using immunoSEQ multiplex PCR, the repertoire was profiled, and TCRdb retains in-frame clones only, with some absent. The repertoire holds 140,000 or so clones, with 70% to 90% as singletons. Sequencing was performed on peripheral blood. The receptor set was obtained from a woman older than 75 with acute or convalescent COVID-19. CDR3s include the opening cysteine and the closing phenylalanine or tryptophan. D genes are given only for firm matches. The listing skips clone size in some rows; elsewhere it reads once, few, many or a size class.

v_gene	d_gene	j_gene	abundance	CDR3nt	CDR3aa
TRBV7-9	-	TRBJ2-2	-	TGTGCCAGCACCCTTACCGGGGAGCTGTTTTTT	CASTLTGELFF
TRBV29-1	-	TRBJ1-2	-	TGCAGCGTTGAGTGGCAGACTAACTATGGCTACACCTTC	CSVEWQTNYGYTF
TRBV10-3	-	TRBJ1-4	once	TGTGCCATCAGTGAGTCCAGGGGCAAGGCTAATGAAAAACTGTTTTTT	CAISESRGKANEKLFF
TRBV20-1	-	TRBJ1-4	-	TGCAGTGGACAGGTCGCCGAAAAACTGTTTTTT	CSGQVAEKLFF
TRBV7-2	-	TRBJ2-5	-	TGTGCCAGCAGCTTCCCACAAGAGACCCAGTACTTC	CASSFPQETQYF
TRBV21-1	-	TRBJ1-5	once	TGTGCCAGCAACGGGGGTGGATTCAATCAGCCCCAGCATTTT	CASNGGGFNQPQHF
TRBV5-1	-	TRBJ2-2	-	TGCGCCAGCAGCTTGCTCCCGGCAGGGAACACCGGGGAGCTGTTTTTT	CASSLLPAGNTGELFF
TRBV19	-	TRBJ2-2	-	TGTGCCAGTATGACAGGTACCTACACCGGGGAGCTGTTTTTT	CASMTGTYTGELFF
TRBV3-1/TRBV3-2	TRBD1	TRBJ1-2	-	TGTGCCAGCAGCCATCGTGGACAGGGGTCGGAGGGCTACACCTTC	CASSHRGQGSEGYTF
TRBV19	-	TRBJ1-1	-	TGTGCCAGTAGTCTCCTCCGGGGTGGAAACACTGAAGCTTTCTTT	CASSLLRGGNTEAFF
TRBV28	-	TRBJ1-1	-	TGTGCCAGCAGTACTACAGGGAACACTGAAGCTTTCTTT	CASSTTGNTEAFF
TRBV18	-	TRBJ2-1	-	TGTGCCAGCTCTCCGGGATCAGCGGGCAATGAGCAGTTCTTC	CASSPGSAGNEQFF
TRBV7-2	-	TRBJ2-5	once	TGTGCCAGCAGCTTAGCCCTACAGGGTGTGGTCGAGACCCAGTACTTC	CASSLALQGVVETQYF
TRBV29-1	TRBD1	TRBJ1-5	once	TGCAGCGTGCGCGGGACAGGGACGGATCAGCCCCAGCATTTT	CSVRGTGTDQPQHF
TRBV7-6	-	TRBJ1-5	-	TGTGCCAGCAGCTCTTCGCCTCTAATTAATAGCAATCAGCCCCAGCATTTT	CASSSSPLINSNQPQHF
TRBV5-5	-	TRBJ1-5	-	TGTGCCAGCAGCTTGGGCAGTACAGGCAATCAGCCCCAGCATTTT	CASSLGSTGNQPQHF
TRBV19	-	TRBJ2-1	-	TGTGCCAGTAAGAGCTCCTACAATGAGCAGTTCTTC	CASKSSYNEQFF
TRBV20-1	-	TRBJ1-2	-	TGCAGTGCTCTGGGGAGTGGAGGCTACACCTTC	CSALGSGGYTF
TRBV4-2	-	TRBJ1-2	-	TGTGCCAGCAGCCAGGGAGGGGAGGTTGCGGGCTACACCTTC	CASSQGGEVAGYTF
TRBV5-1	TRBD2	TRBJ2-1	-	TGCGCCAGCAGCTTGACCCCCGGGACTAGCGGGGGGGGCATTTACAATGAGCAGTTCTTC	CASSLTPGTSGGGIYNEQFF
TRBV5-8	TRBD1	TRBJ2-2	-	TGTGCCAGCAGCCCGTGGGGACAGCAATTAGCGAACACCGGGGAGCTGTTTTTT	CASSPWGQQLANTGELFF
TRBV6-5	TRBD1	TRBJ2-7	-	TGTGCCAGCACCTATACCGGGACAGGGGGCGACGAGCAGTACTTC	CASTYTGTGGDEQYF
TRBV2	TRBD2	TRBJ2-2	-	TGTGCCAGCAGGCTAGCGGGGATAAACGGGGAGCTGTTTTTT	CASRLAGINGELFF